This T cell receptor (beta chain) was documented in a study of identical twins. Every sampled donor was Caucasian and healthy. CDR3 size: 11 residues. Germline V gene data show CDR1 as SNHLY and CDR2 as FYNNEI. V dropped 8 bases and J dropped 7 bases, with 11 bases sitting between them. Concerning this clonotype: The target antigen is unknown.

A universal primer binding site was introduced by template switching. The final cDNA contained unique molecular identifiers. TCRdb called the 5' RACE reads again in MiXCR, with one record for every CDR3 protein. The top ten hold 4.3% of the sample, which has about 690,000 distinct CDR3 sequences, around 20% seen once. General study results and limits: Within cord blood, abundant beta clonotypes carried fewer insertions, but memory repertoires showed no such trend.

The sample was also reused in another study, on T cells expressing NK-cell markers. Per that study: Dominant NKG2C+ clonotype frequencies of about 1.0-7.5% of CD8+ T cells were measured in about 6 donors.

The rearrangement uses TRBV2 and TRBJ2-5; D is uncertain. The sequencing input was PBMCs. This receptor was obtained from a woman between 18 and 30 years old in good health. The CDR3 is CASGTEGTQYF. The DNA of the CDR3 is TGTGCCAGCGGCACCGAAGGGACCCAGTACTTC.